This TCR beta chain was sequenced for a study of cytomegalovirus exposure and HLA in healthy donors. General study findings and limits: Reports indicated that the classifier achieved high specificity and sensitivity in diagnosing cytomegalovirus status. Rarity held for most TCR sequences, but there were some public TCRs that occurred in many donors.

In the case of this clone: Its target is not known.

The CDR3 has 11 residues. CDR1 and CDR2 (germline): SQVTM, ANQGSEA. The PCR was carried out with 60 Vbeta primers and 13 Jbeta primers. Profiling relied on immunoSEQ multiplex PCR, and the TCRdb table lists in-frame clones only, not all of them. Of 150,000 to 200,000 clones listed, about four fifths are singletons. The sequence was collected from a woman between 25 and 40 years old in good health and CMV-seropositive. What was sequenced was PBMCs. The chain couples TRBV29-1 to TRBJ2-5; D is uncertain. The DNA end lines up better with TRBJ2-7; the J call may be wrong. CDR3 sequence: CSAINSYEQYF. Here the CDR3 DNA reads TGCAGCGCCATCAATTCCTACGAGCAGTACTTC.